The clone carrying this T cell receptor (beta chain) was seen more than once but under ten times. What it binds is unknown. This entry comes from a study of shared clonotypes between healthy human individuals. As for the study in general: Every donor yielded three CD4 naive, three CD4 memory, two CD8 naive and one CD8 memory plate.

General study points: A small donor pool kept down the genetic and exposure-history diversity that was represented. Even with large depth, rarefaction showed that sorted-subset sequencing was incomplete.

Naive CD8 isolation took CD45RO-negative cells positively selected for CCR7 and excluded terminally differentiated effector memory CD45RA+ cells. The assay used deep level. Sequenced by immunoSEQ multiplex PCR; TCRdb stores in-frame clones only, minus some. The data hold roughly 600,000 clones, with about 98% observed a single time. V shed 4 bases, J shed 2 bases, and the junction held 6 bases outside the gene matches. This CDR3 region has 14 residues. CDR1 and CDR2 (germline): SGDLS, YYNGEE. This TCR derives from a man aged 25 to 40 in good health. The chain links TRBV9 to TRBJ2-7, with TRBD1 matching 7 bases. Sequencing was done on a sample of naive CD8+ T cells sorted from blood. The CDR3 loop reads CASSPWDSTYEQYF. The CDR3 DNA reads as TGTGCCAGCAGCCCCTGGGACAGCACCTACGAGCAGTACTTC.